These T cell receptor beta chains were read from a single sample in a study of cytotoxic CD8 clonotypes in ibrutinib-treated CLL. Only in-frame clones appear in the TCRdb table, and some are missing; sequencing was by immunoSEQ multiplex PCR. The sample carries hundreds of thousands of clones, roughly 74% recorded once. Material: PBMCs, obtained after 24 months of ibrutinib treatment. All receptors derive from a human donor with chronic lymphocytic leukemia. The CDR3 runs from the conserved cysteine through the conserved F or W. Each record gives: CDR3 length, D gene, J gene, V gene, CDR3 DNA, CDR3 protein. A D gene is named only where the DNA matches it firmly.

15	NA	TRBJ2-5	TRBV18	TGTGCCAGCTCACCAAACGGACTACACCAAGAGACCCAGTACTTC	CASSPNGLHQETQYF
15	NA	TRBJ1-2	TRBV15	TGTGCCACCAGCAGAGCGGGGATCTACTACTATGGCTACACCTTC	CATSRAGIYYYGYTF
16	NA	TRBJ2-7	TRBV5-1	TGCGCCAGCAGCTTGGCCCAAGGCAGCGAGTCCTACGAGCAGTACTTC	CASSLAQGSESYEQYF
18	NA	TRBJ2-2	TRBV4-2	TGTGCCAGCAGCCTACCTGGACCGGGAGTTCCCCACACCGGGGAGCTGTTTTTT	CASSLPGPGVPHTGELFF
16	TRBD1	TRBJ1-4	TRBV28	TGTGCCAGCAGTCTCGGACAGGGGGCAGCTAATGAAAAACTGTTTTTT	CASSLGQGAANEKLFF
13	NA	TRBJ2-3	TRBV18	TGTGCCAGCTCACCACTAGAAACAGATACGCAGTATTTT	CASSPLETDTQYF
13	NA	TRBJ2-7	TRBV5-6	TGTGCCAGCAGCTTGGCATTAGGATACGAGCAGTACTTC	CASSLALGYEQYF
12	NA	TRBJ2-7	TRBV27	TGTGCCAGTGGACATCGACTGGACGAGCAGTACTTC	CASGHRLDEQYF
15	TRBD1	TRBJ2-5	TRBV6-6	TGTGCCAGCAGACTTGACAGGGGGCACCAAGAGACCCAGTACTTC	CASRLDRGHQETQYF
13	TRBD1	TRBJ2-7	TRBV18	TGTGCCAGCTCCCCCAGGGGGCCTGACGAGCAGTACTTC	CASSPRGPDEQYF
14	NA	TRBJ1-3	TRBV11-1	TGTGCCAGCAGCACCGGACCACAGGGTTACACCATATATTTT	CASSTGPQGYTIYF
14	NA	TRBJ1-2	TRBV15	TGTGCCACCAGCAGAGATAACCCGAACTATGGCTACACCTTC	CATSRDNPNYGYTF